The present T cell receptor beta chain was sequenced within a study of T-cell memory formation after mild COVID-19. Findings and caveats of the study: Clones contracting day 15 to 85 were balanced CD4/CD8; later expanders leaned CD4+. Researchers could not confirm that second-wave clones peaking on day 37 targeted SARS-CoV-2. Mostly located in CM and EM were contracting CD4+ clones, with contracting CD8+ clones located in EMRA.

About this clonotype itself: Its specificity is unknown.

One entry per CDR3 protein results from TCRdb running MiXCR on the 5' RACE reads. The repertoire holds hundreds of thousands of distinct CDR3 sequences, with around a quarter as singletons. The TCR sequence derives from an adult woman who had mild COVID-19 (a few samples of this study predate the infection). Cell type and time point are not known. Sequencing input: PBMCs or a T cell subset sorted from them (not recorded which).

DNA for the CDR3: TGTGCCAGCAGCACGGACAGGGGCACTGAAGCTTTCTTT. It codes for CASSTDRGTEAFF. The chain links TRBV9 to TRBJ1-1; 9 bases fit TRBD1. Per germline, CDR1 SGDLS and CDR2 YYNGEE. The CDR3 runs to 13 residues. J gave up 4 bases and V 4 bases, and 2 bases lay outside the gene matches.